The rows below give T cell receptor beta chains drawn from one sample of a study of human T cells and chemical hapten exposure. TCRdb called the RACE reads again in MiXCR, with one record for every CDR3 protein. The sample lists around 100,000 distinct CDR3 sequences, approximately 10% seen once, with under 3.5% in the top ten. The sequenced sample was whole blood, obtained in connection with sensitization to the hapten diphenylcyclopropenone (DPC). Receptors were obtained from an older woman with alopecia areata. Some clones in this sample may be carry-over from other donors' samples. The CDR3 runs from the conserved cysteine through the conserved F or W. D genes are given only for firm matches. Clone size is given for some rows only: seen once, a few or many times, or a class if the clone is expanded.

TGTGCCAGCAGTCTAAGGTCAGGGCGGGAGACTGAAGCTTTCTTT CASSLRSGRETEAFF many - TRBJ1-1 TRBV12-3/TRBV12-4
TGTGCCAGCAGGGGTGGTCGGGCTGAAGCTTTCTTT CASRGGRAEAFF - - TRBJ1-1 TRBV25-1
TGTGCTAGTGTCTCCGGGATCTACGAGCAGTACTTC CASVSGIYEQYF many - TRBJ2-7 TRBV12-5
TGCAGTGTTTTATCTCCCTCCTACGAGCAGTACTTC CSVLSPSYEQYF - - TRBJ2-7 TRBV20-1
TGTGCCAGCAGCTTACAACGTGACACTGAAGCTTTCTTT CASSLQRDTEAFF few - TRBJ1-1 TRBV7-2
TGTGCAAGTCGCTTAGGGGGGGATCAGCCCCAGCATTTT CASRLGGDQPQHF few - TRBJ1-5 TRBV12-2
TGTGCCAGCTCACCGGAGGGTTACACTGAAGCTTTCTTT CASSPEGYTEAFF many - TRBJ1-1 TRBV18
TGCGCCAGCAGCTTGGGCCGGGGGAATGAGCAGTTCTTC CASSLGRGNEQFF - - TRBJ2-1 TRBV5-1
TGTGCCAGCAGCTTAGTGGCCATGGGCTATGGCTACACCTTC CASSLVAMGYGYTF many - TRBJ1-2 TRBV7-8
TGTGCCAGCTCACCTCCTGCTGGGGGCGCGGAGACTGAAGCTTTCTTT CASSPPAGGAETEAFF - - TRBJ1-1 TRBV18
TGCGCCAGCAGCTTGTCCCAGGGGGTCGAGCAGTACTTC CASSLSQGVEQYF many TRBD1 TRBJ2-7 TRBV5-1
TGTGCCAGCAGCCCCATTGGGTTAGCTCGCGAGACCCAGTACTTC CASSPIGLARETQYF few - TRBJ2-5 TRBV3-1
TGTGCCAGCACCAGTTCGGGAGGGGTGAACACTGAAGCTTTCTTT CASTSSGGVNTEAFF - - TRBJ1-1 TRBV6-5
TGCGCCAGCAGCAAAGCATCCGTGGGACAGGGGACCTATGGCTACACCTTC CASSKASVGQGTYGYTF - TRBD1 TRBJ1-2 TRBV5-1
TGTGCCAGCAGCCACGGGACAGGGGGCTACAATGAGCAGTTCTTC CASSHGTGGYNEQFF many TRBD1 TRBJ2-1 TRBV6-2/TRBV6-3
TGTGCCAGCAGCTTAGAGGGGGGGTACTCAGGCGAGCAGTTCTTC CASSLEGGYSGEQFF few - TRBJ2-1 TRBV7-9
TGTGCCATCAGTGTGAACGGGGATGAAGCTTTCTTT CAISVNGDEAFF - - TRBJ1-1 TRBV10-3
TGTGCCAGCAGCGAAATGGGGGGCAGCTATGGCTACACCTTC CASSEMGGSYGYTF few - TRBJ1-2 TRBV7-2
TGTGCCAGCAGGGGACTAGCGGGGGCTCCCACCGGGGAGCTGTTTTTT CASRGLAGAPTGELFF - TRBD2 TRBJ2-2 TRBV7-6
TGCAGCTCAAGGGACACTGAAGCTTTCTTT CSSRDTEAFF many - TRBJ1-1 TRBV29-1
TGTGCCACCAGCAGTCCCAGGAAGGGCCTCAACCTTTATGGCTACACCTTC CATSSPRKGLNLYGYTF many - TRBJ1-2 TRBV15
TGTGCCAGCAGCTTAGCGCACGGGGCCTGGGATACGCAGTATTTT CASSLAHGAWDTQYF many - TRBJ2-3 TRBV7-2
TGTGCCAGCAGATTGGGACAGGGCGTTAGCAATCAGCCCCAGCATTTT CASRLGQGVSNQPQHF many TRBD1 TRBJ1-5 TRBV12-3/TRBV12-4
TGTGCCAGCAGGGGGCCTTTGGGCACTGAAGCTTTCTTT CASRGPLGTEAFF many - TRBJ1-1 TRBV2
TGTGCCAGCAGTTTAACAGGGAATGGCTACACCTTC CASSLTGNGYTF many - TRBJ1-2 TRBV12-3/TRBV12-4
TGTGCCAGCAGTGACACGGATTGGGGTGGAAACACCATATATTTT CASSDTDWGGNTIYF few - TRBJ1-3 TRBV2
TGTGCCAGCAGTGAAGGGACGGACGAACGCGGCTACACCTTC CASSEGTDERGYTF few - TRBJ1-2 TRBV6-1
TGTGCCAGCAGCTCGAGAAACCGGGACAGGGGGCTGTTAAACATTCAGTACTTC CASSSRNRDRGLLNIQYF many TRBD1 TRBJ2-4 TRBV7-9
TGCGCCAGCAGCTTCGGGCTAGCGGGCAGGGGTCGCACAGATACGCAGTATTTT CASSFGLAGRGRTDTQYF - TRBD2 TRBJ2-3 TRBV5-1
TGCAGTGCTGGGGGGACTAGCGGAACAGATACGCAGTATTTT CSAGGTSGTDTQYF many TRBD2 TRBJ2-3 TRBV20-1
TGTGCCAGCAGCTCTTCCGGTCACCAGCCCCAGCATTTT CASSSSGHQPQHF many - TRBJ1-5 TRBV5-5
TGCGCCAGCAGCGGGGGGACAGGGGCTCTGAACACTGAAGCTTTCTTT CASSGGTGALNTEAFF - TRBD1 TRBJ1-1 TRBV5-1
TGTGCCATCAGTGACGGGATGGGGCTCTATGGTGAAGCTTTCTTT CAISDGMGLYGEAFF many - TRBJ1-1 TRBV10-3
TGTGCCAGCAGTTCATTGGGCAGTGGGACCGAGCAGTACTTC CASSSLGSGTEQYF few - TRBJ2-7 TRBV12-3/TRBV12-4
TGTGCCAGCAGCTCCGGCTGGGGGGACCTTGGCTACACCTTC CASSSGWGDLGYTF many - TRBJ1-2 TRBV7-9
TGTGCCAGCAGTTTACGGCAGGAAGGTCTGGGCACAGATACGCAGTATTTT CASSLRQEGLGTDTQYF - - TRBJ2-3 TRBV27
TGTGCCAGCAGCGCAGAGGACAGATACTCCTACGAGCAGTACTTC CASSAEDRYSYEQYF - - TRBJ2-7 TRBV9
TGTGCCTGGAGTCTGCTAGCGGGGGGGCCTTACAATGAGCAGTTCTTC CAWSLLAGGPYNEQFF few TRBD2 TRBJ2-1 TRBV30
TGTGCCAGCAGCTTAGAGGTCAGGGGAGCCTACAATGAGCAGTTCTTC CASSLEVRGAYNEQFF many - TRBJ2-1 TRBV7-9
TGTGCCAGCAGCGTCGAGACGGGGGTTATGGGGGAGACCCAGTACTTC CASSVETGVMGETQYF many - TRBJ2-5 TRBV9
TGTGCCAGCAGCAGCGTTGAAAAGACAGTCTACAATGAGCAGTTCTTC CASSSVEKTVYNEQFF few - TRBJ2-1 TRBV14
TGCAGTGCAAGTGAGGGGGTCAATCAGCCCCAGCATTTT CSASEGVNQPQHF few - TRBJ1-5 TRBV20-1
TGTGCCAGCTCACCACCAATGGGGAAGACCCAGTACTTC CASSPPMGKTQYF many - TRBJ2-5 TRBV18
TGTGCCAGCAGAACGGACAGGGTGAACACTGAAGCTTTCTTT CASRTDRVNTEAFF many TRBD1 TRBJ1-1 TRBV2
TGCAGTGCTAGAGATAATCGGGGAACAGATACGCAGTATTTT CSARDNRGTDTQYF few - TRBJ2-3 TRBV20-1
TGTGCCAGCAGTGAAACACAGGATCTCTATGGCTACACCTTC CASSETQDLYGYTF many - TRBJ1-2 TRBV6-1
TGTGCCAGCAGCCAAGGGGGGTTGGGACTAGCCAAAAACATTCAGTACTTC CASSQGGLGLAKNIQYF few - TRBJ2-4 TRBV4-2
TGTGCCAGCAGCTCCCCCGGGGGAGACGCTAGCTTAGCCAAAAACATTCAGTACTTC CASSSPGGDASLAKNIQYF many - TRBJ2-4 TRBV7-9